What follows are 21 T cell receptor beta chains derived from one specimen sequenced in a study of blood T cell repertoires in COVID-19. Only in-frame clones appear in the TCRdb table, and some are missing; sequencing was by immunoSEQ multiplex PCR. This sample yields fewer than 400,000 clones, of which roughly 91% are seen a single time; 1.7% belongs to the top ten. What was sequenced was PBMCs or T cells enriched from blood (not recorded which). These receptors were obtained from a young woman who had recovered from COVID-19.

Worth noting for this clone: Additional DNA sequences in this sample encode the identical CDR3. V gene TRBV9 combines with J gene TRBJ2-7; D call uncertain. The CDR3 runs 13 residues. The germline V and J ends were trimmed by 0 bases and 4 bases, with 8 bases remaining between them. Germline V lookup: CDR1 SGDLS, CDR2 YYNGEE. CDR3 sequence (DNA): TGTGCCAGCAGCGTAGATGGCGGATACGAGCAGTACTTC. Translating gives CASSVDGGYEQYF.

The chain couples TRBV4-2 to TRBJ2-7; a weak D match, TRBD1 (6 bases). Between the trimmed V and J ends, which lost 1 base and 0 bases, there was a span of 16 bases. Germline CDR1 reads LGHNA; CDR2 reads YNFKEQ. The CDR3 covers 17 residues. CDR3: CASSQAWDTPSSYEQYF. In DNA form, the CDR3 reads TGTGCCAGCAGCCAAGCGTGGGACACTCCTTCCTCCTACGAGCAGTACTTC.

The gene calls are TRBV3-1 (or the pseudogene TRBV3-2) and TRBJ2-7; tentatively, D is TRBD2 (6 bases). Germline V gene data show CDR1 as LGHDT and CDR2 as YNNKEL (reference sequence). The V and J ends lost 4 bases and 0 bases respectively, with 10 bases between them. The CDR3 is 14 amino acids. The CDR3 spells CASSPWGVSYEQYF. In DNA, the CDR3 is TGTGCCAGCAGCCCTTGGGGGGTCTCCTACGAGCAGTACTTC.

This clone has a handful of counts. The rearrangement joins TRBV19 to TRBJ2-2; unclear D gene. Trimming took off 3 bases at V and 2 bases at J, with 10 bases between the two ends. Germline V gives CDR1 LNHDA, CDR2 SQIVND (reference sequence). This CDR3 contains 15 residues. The CDR3 sequence: CASSMERANTGELFF. The DNA of the CDR3 is TGTGCCAGTAGTATGGAGCGAGCCAACACCGGGGAGCTGTTTTTT.

The chain employs TRBV5-1 and TRBJ1-1; D is undetermined. The CDR3 is made up of 14 amino acids. V lost 0 bases and J lost 4, with 10 bases in between. Germline V gives CDR1 SGHRS, CDR2 YFSETQ. The CDR3 protein is CASSLAASVTEAFF. The CDR3, as DNA: TGCGCCAGCAGCTTGGCCGCGAGTGTCACTGAAGCTTTCTTT.

The chain carries TRBV11-2 and TRBJ2-2, with 9 bases matching TRBD1. CDR1 is SGHAT and CDR2 is FQNNGV in the germline V gene. Trimming took 5 bases from V and 6 from J; bases not matched to a gene: 7. The CDR3 covers 15 residues. CDR3 coding DNA: TGTGCCAGCAGCCCTGGGACAGGGAGGTCCGGGGAGCTGTTTTTT. As protein: CASSPGTGRSGELFF.

The rearrangement joins TRBV9 to TRBJ2-5; 7 bases are shared with TRBD1. This CDR3 is 15 amino acids long. After removal of 4 bases from V and 5 bases from J, the junction contained 11 bases not matched to a gene. Germline V CDR1 and CDR2: SGDLS, YYNGEE. Written as DNA, the CDR3 is TGTGCCAGCAGCTACCAGGGGGTCCTGGAGGAGACCCAGTACTTC. Its translation is CASSYQGVLEETQYF. Complete variable domain (other parts from reference TRBV9 and TRBJ2-5): DSGVTQTPKHLITATGQRVTLRCSPRSGDLSVYWYQQSLDQGLQFLIQYYNGEERAKGNILERFSAQQFPDLHSELNLSSLELGDSALYFCASSYQGVLEETQYFGPGTRLLVL.

This sequence joins TRBV27 and TRBJ2-7; TRBD2 aligns across 8 bases. The germline gives CDR1 MNHEY, CDR2 SMNVEV (reference sequence). The CDR3 length is 16 residues. V shed 6 bases and J 5 bases; nucleotides not matched to a gene: 15. The CDR3 DNA follows: TGTGCCAGCAGCCTGGGTAGATTAGCGGGATTCCACGAGCAGTACTTC. Its protein is CASSLGRLAGFHEQYF.

The V and J genes are TRBV9 and TRBJ1-1; 7 bases line up with TRBD1. The CDR3 spans 16 residues. The ends lost 0 bases at V and 0 bases at J; junction bases unmatched: 5. CDR1 SGDLS and CDR2 YYNGEE come from the germline V gene. CDR3 nucleotides: TGTGCCAGCAGCGTAGAGGCAGGGGGGCTGAACACTGAAGCTTTCTTT. This translates into CASSVEAGGLNTEAFF. Full variable domain (rest looked up from reference TRBV9 and TRBJ1-1): DSGVTQTPKHLITATGQRVTLRCSPRSGDLSVYWYQQSLDQGLQFLIQYYNGEERAKGNILERFSAQQFPDLHSELNLSSLELGDSALYFCASSVEAGGLNTEAFFGQGTRLTVV.

The table lists this clone with a few counts. This sequence joins TRBV13 and TRBJ1-1; weak D call: TRBD1 (5 bases). The germline V and J ends were trimmed by 4 bases and 1 base, with 16 bases remaining between them. The germline V gene encodes CDR1 PRHDT and CDR2 FYEKMQ (reference sequence). This CDR3 contains 16 residues. CDR3 amino acids: CASSSQSGTANTEAFF. The CDR3 DNA sequence: TGTGCCAGCAGCTCTCAAAGCGGGACCGCGAACACTGAAGCTTTCTTT.

This clone was recorded once. The rearrangement joins TRBV5-6 to TRBJ2-5; 12 positions match TRBD2. The CDR3 spans 15 residues. Unmatched junction bases numbered 3, after V lost 4 bases and J lost 2 bases. Per the germline V gene, CDR1 is SGHDT and CDR2 is YYEEEE. In DNA, the CDR3 is TGTGCCAGCAGCAAGACTAGCGGGGGACAAGAGACCCAGTACTTC. This codes for CASSKTSGGQETQYF. The variable domain in full, completed from reference TRBV5-6 and TRBJ2-5, reads DAGVTQSPTHLIKTRGQQVTLRCSPKSGHDTVSWYQQALGQGPQFIFQYYEEEERQRGNFPDRFSGHQFPNYSSELNVNALLLGDSALYLCASSKTSGGQETQYFGPGTRLLVL.

The rearrangement joins TRBV5-1 to TRBJ2-3; 9 bases line up with TRBD1. The germline V gene encodes CDR1 SGHRS and CDR2 YFSETQ. The trim removed 1 base at V and 5 bases at J, leaving 8 bases unmatched. This CDR3 contains 16 residues. The CDR3 DNA follows: TGCGCCAGCAGCTTGAAGGAACAGGGGGCGGTAGATACGCAGTATTTT. This gives the protein CASSLKEQGAVDTQYF.

This chain connects TRBV15 to TRBJ1-6; no reliable D call. The germline CDR1 and CDR2 sequences are LNHNV and YYDKDF (reference sequence). The CDR3 sequence is 16 residues long. V was cut by 0 bases and J by 7 bases, with 13 bases left in between. In DNA, the CDR3 is TGTGCCACCAGCAGAGATCGGAGACCCACGAATTCACCCCTCCACTTT. It specifies CATSRDRRPTNSPLHF.

V and J are TRBV19 and TRBJ1-5; possibly TRBD1 for D (6 bases). V dropped 7 bases and J dropped 7 bases, with 11 bases sitting between them. Germline-derived CDR1 and CDR2 are LNHDA and SQIVND (reference sequence). There are 12 residues in the CDR3. The CDR3 coding sequence is TGTGCCAGTACCGGGGGGGGCCAGCCCCAGCATTTT. Translation gives CASTGGGQPQHF.

This chain joins TRBV5-1 and TRBJ2-5; 7 positions agree with TRBD1. V trimming: 2 bases; J trimming: 5 bases; junction bases outside the gene matches: 3. The germline V gene has CDR1 SGHRS and CDR2 YFSETQ. The CDR3 runs to 13 residues. CDR3 amino acids: CASSLRQGETQYF. In DNA, the CDR3 is TGCGCCAGCAGCTTAAGACAGGGTGAGACCCAGTACTTC.

The chain employs TRBV5-1 and TRBJ1-1, with 8 bases matching TRBD1. J gave up 7 bases and V 0 bases, and 8 bases lay outside the gene matches. CDR1 is SGHRS, CDR2 YFSETQ, per germline. The length of the CDR3 is 15 residues. The CDR3 DNA is TGCGCCAGCAGCTTGGGGACAGGGTGGGATGTTGAAGCTTTCTTT. It yields the protein CASSLGTGWDVEAFF.

This clone was observed once. The chain carries TRBV19 and TRBJ1-5, with D perhaps TRBD1 (6 bases). CDR3 length: 15 residues. V was shortened by 7 bases and J by 6 bases, with 19 bases between the two germline ends. Germline assignment: CDR1 LNHDA and CDR2 SQIVND (reference sequence). CDR3 DNA: TGTGCCAGTACCCTATCCGCAGGGGTCGGTCAGCCCCAGCATTTT. The encoded protein is CASTLSAGVGQPQHF.

The rearrangement links TRBV12-5 to TRBJ2-1, with D possibly matching TRBD1 (6 bases). Trimming pared 6 bases from V and 9 bases from J, leaving 15 bases between. In germline, CDR1 is LGHNT, CDR2 FRNRAP. The length of the CDR3 is 13 residues. The CDR3 sequence is CASGIVGGAEQFF. DNA of the CDR3: TGTGCTAGTGGGATTGTAGGGGGTGCTGAGCAGTTCTTC. The full variable domain, completed using reference TRBV12-5 and TRBJ2-1, is DARVTQTPRHKVTEMGQEVTMRCQPILGHNTVFWYRQTMMQGLELLAYFRNRAPLDDSGMPKDRFSAEMPDATLATLKIQPSEPRDSAVYFCASGIVGGAEQFFGPGTRLTVL.

The rearrangement links TRBV7-9 to TRBJ1-2, with TRBD1 matching 9 bases. Germline-derived CDR1 and CDR2 are SEHNR and FQNEAQ (reference sequence). There are 16 residues in the CDR3. The junction had 12 bases not matched to a gene; V was cut back by 5 bases and J by 5 bases. For the CDR3, the DNA is TGTGCCAGCAGCCGCCTACCGGGACAGGGTTTTTATGGCTACACCTTC. This encodes CASSRLPGQGFYGYTF. The full variable domain, rest sourced from reference TRBV7-9 and TRBJ1-2, is DTGVSQNPRHKITKRGQNVTFRCDPISEHNRLYWYRQTLGQGPEFLTYFQNEAQLEKSRLLSDRFSAERPKGSFSTLEIQRTEQGDSAMYLCASSRLPGQGFYGYTFGSGTRLTVV.

V and J are TRBV27 and TRBJ1-2, with D perhaps matching TRBD1 (6 bases). Trimming took off 5 bases at V and 2 bases at J, with 15 bases between the two ends. Germline-derived CDR1 and CDR2 are MNHEY and SMNVEV (reference sequence). This CDR3 contains 15 residues. CDR3 residues: CASSEPGVPNYGYTF. CDR3 DNA: TGTGCCAGCAGTGAGCCAGGGGTTCCGAACTATGGCTACACCTTC.

This rearrangement joins TRBV5-1 to TRBJ2-1; D possibly corresponds to TRBD1 (6 bases). The length of the CDR3 is 14 residues. Germline assignment: CDR1 SGHRS and CDR2 YFSETQ. Trimming took 0 bases from V and 5 from J, leaving 9 bases between them. The CDR3 DNA reads TGCGCCAGCAGCTTGGGGGGGCGAAACAATGAGCAGTTCTTC. Translated: CASSLGGRNNEQFF.